A few counts support the clone carrying this TCR beta chain. Its antigen is undetermined. This record comes from a study of cytomegalovirus exposure and HLA in healthy donors. Study results and caveats: Investigators reported 164 TCR beta chains as tied to cytomegalovirus. Using the classifier, cytomegalovirus status was reportedly diagnosed with high specificity and sensitivity.

The V end was cut by 2 bases, the J end by 14 bases, with 16 bases between. The CDR3 has 13 amino acids. From germline, CDR1 is ENHRY and CDR2 SYGVKD. Generated by immunoSEQ multiplex PCR, the TCRdb table keeps only in-frame clones and is missing some. In the table there are about 150,000 clones, about 86% of which are singletons. The donors formed part of the roughly 120-subject validation cohort, distinct from the roughly 630-subject first cohort. The sequencing input was PBMCs. This TCR derives from a human donor in good health. The V and J genes are TRBV10-3 and TRBJ2-1; D may be TRBD1 (6 bases). CDR3 loop: CAISETRSGVEFF. In DNA, the CDR3 is TGTGCCATCAGTGAGACTAGATCAGGGGTCGAGTTCTTC.